These T cell receptor beta chains were read from a single sample in a study of blood T cell repertoires in COVID-19. TCRdb's copy holds only in-frame clones and misses some; the assay was immunoSEQ multiplex PCR. The sample has approximately 240,000 clones, around 90% seen once. What was sequenced was peripheral blood. Receptor source: a man in his thirties or forties with COVID-19, enrolled during active disease. Both conserved end residues are part of each CDR3. Fields, in order: V gene, J gene, D gene, clone size, CDR3 protein, CDR3 DNA. A D gene is named only where the DNA matches it firmly. Some rows have no size entry. The others give once, few or many, or a class for an expanded clone.

v_gene: TRBV9
j_gene: TRBJ1-1
d_gene: -
abundance: -
CDR3aa: CASSALNQGTEAFF
CDR3nt: TGTGCCAGCAGCGCCCTTAATCAGGGTACTGAAGCTTTCTTT

v_gene: TRBV5-1
j_gene: TRBJ1-2
d_gene: TRBD1
abundance: -
CDR3aa: CASSVDRGYGYTF
CDR3nt: TGCGCCAGCAGCGTGGACAGGGGCTATGGCTACACCTTC

v_gene: TRBV19
j_gene: TRBJ1-6
d_gene: TRBD1
abundance: -
CDR3aa: CASCHRGGDSPLHF
CDR3nt: TGTGCCAGCTGTCACAGGGGAGGCGATTCACCCCTCCACTTT

v_gene: TRBV2
j_gene: TRBJ2-5
d_gene: TRBD2
abundance: once
CDR3aa: CASSDPAGGRETQYF
CDR3nt: TGTGCCAGCAGTGACCCGGCGGGGGGCAGGGAGACCCAGTACTTC

v_gene: TRBV27
j_gene: TRBJ2-7
d_gene: -
abundance: -
CDR3aa: CASSQTGQTEQYF
CDR3nt: TGTGCCAGCAGTCAGACAGGCCAAACCGAGCAGTACTTC

v_gene: TRBV29-1
j_gene: TRBJ2-7
d_gene: TRBD1
abundance: once
CDR3aa: CSVEAQPGTGAAYEQYF
CDR3nt: TGCAGCGTTGAAGCCCAACCCGGGACAGGGGCGGCCTACGAGCAGTACTTC

v_gene: TRBV4-2
j_gene: TRBJ2-3
d_gene: -
abundance: -
CDR3aa: CASSQGRGPSTDTQYF
CDR3nt: TGTGCCAGCAGCCAAGGTCGCGGGCCAAGCACAGATACGCAGTATTTT

v_gene: TRBV19
j_gene: TRBJ1-2
d_gene: TRBD1
abundance: -
CDR3aa: CATKPPGQGSHGYTF
CDR3nt: TGTGCCACCAAACCCCCGGGACAGGGAAGTCATGGCTACACCTTC

v_gene: TRBV3-1/TRBV3-2
j_gene: TRBJ2-7
d_gene: -
abundance: -
CDR3aa: CASSYGRRTYEQYF
CDR3nt: TGTGCCAGCAGCTATGGCAGGAGGACCTACGAGCAGTACTTC

v_gene: TRBV9
j_gene: TRBJ2-3
d_gene: TRBD1
abundance: -
CDR3aa: CASSGQGEADTQYF
CDR3nt: TGTGCCAGCAGCGGACAGGGAGAGGCAGATACGCAGTATTTT

v_gene: TRBV11-3
j_gene: TRBJ2-3
d_gene: -
abundance: once
CDR3aa: CASSRGQPTDTQYF
CDR3nt: TGTGCCAGCAGCCGCGGACAGCCGACCGATACGCAGTATTTT